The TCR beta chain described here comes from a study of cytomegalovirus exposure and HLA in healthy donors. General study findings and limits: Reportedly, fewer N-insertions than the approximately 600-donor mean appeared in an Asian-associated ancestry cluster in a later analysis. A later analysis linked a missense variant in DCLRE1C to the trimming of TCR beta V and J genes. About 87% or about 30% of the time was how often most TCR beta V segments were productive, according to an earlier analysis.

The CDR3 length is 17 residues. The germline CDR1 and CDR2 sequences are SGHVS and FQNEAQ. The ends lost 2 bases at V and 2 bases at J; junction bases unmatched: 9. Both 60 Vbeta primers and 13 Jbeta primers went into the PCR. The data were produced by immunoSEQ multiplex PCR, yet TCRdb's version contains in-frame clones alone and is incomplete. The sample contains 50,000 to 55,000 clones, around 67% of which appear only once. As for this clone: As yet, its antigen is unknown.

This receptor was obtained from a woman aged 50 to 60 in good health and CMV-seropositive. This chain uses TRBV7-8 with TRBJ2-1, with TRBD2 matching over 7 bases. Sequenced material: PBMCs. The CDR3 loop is CASSLSRLAGAYNEQFF. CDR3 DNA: TGTGCCAGCAGCTTATCACGGTTGGCGGGGGCCTACAATGAGCAGTTCTTC.